The rows below give T cell receptor beta chains drawn from one sample of a study of blood T cell repertoires in COVID-19. Produced via immunoSEQ multiplex PCR; TCRdb's table is partial and in-frame only. The table has more than 85,000 clones, approximately 84% seen once. Sequenced material: peripheral blood. Receptor source: a man in his 70s with acute or convalescent COVID-19. CDR3s include the opening cysteine and the closing phenylalanine or tryptophan. D genes are given only for firm matches. A row's size may be missing; if present it is once, few, many or a size class.

NA,TRBJ1-1,NA,TRBV6-5,TGTGCCAGCAGTTACTCGATAGGTCGGGGCACTGAAGCTTTCTTT,CASSYSIGRGTEAFF
NA,TRBJ2-5,NA,TRBV6-5,TGTGCCAGCAGTTATAGCCGTGAACAAGAGACCCAGTACTTC,CASSYSREQETQYF
TRBD1,TRBJ1-6,NA,TRBV6-2/TRBV6-3,TGTGCCAGCAGCCCCGGGACAGGGCAAGCCTCCTATAATTCACCCCTCCACTTT,CASSPGTGQASYNSPLHF
TRBD1,TRBJ2-1,NA,TRBV10-1,TGCGCCAGCTGGAGACAGGGGGACAATGAGCAGTTCTTC,CASWRQGDNEQFF
NA,TRBJ1-1,NA,TRBV5-1,TGCGCCAGCAGCGTATTACAGGGGAACACTGAAGCTTTCTTT,CASSVLQGNTEAFF
TRBD1,TRBJ2-7,once,TRBV18,TGTGCCAGCTCACCATTGACAGGGCCGGCCTACGAGCAGTACTTC,CASSPLTGPAYEQYF
NA,TRBJ2-2,NA,TRBV7-9,TGTGCCAGCAGCTTAGAGGCAGGGCTTTACACCGGGGAGCTGTTTTTT,CASSLEAGLYTGELFF
TRBD2,TRBJ2-2,NA,TRBV9,TGTGCCAGCTTAGCGGGGGCGAACACCGGGGAGCTGTTTTTT,CASLAGANTGELFF
NA,TRBJ1-3,NA,TRBV18,TGTGCCAGCTCACCACAAGGGGACTCTGGAAACACCATATATTTT,CASSPQGDSGNTIYF
NA,TRBJ2-5,NA,TRBV19,TGTGCCAGTAGTATAGCCTCCAGCCGGGGGGCGGGGGAGACCCAGTACTTC,CASSIASSRGAGETQYF